This is a list of T cell receptor beta chains from one sample in a study of post-analysis software for immune sequencing data. In TCRdb, the PCR reads were re-called with MiXCR into one record per CDR3 protein. This sample carries about 560,000 distinct CDR3 sequences, roughly two fifths of them seen once, and the ten largest clones take about 1.8%. Material for sequencing was blood. These receptors were taken from a girl aged 5-17 years with multiple sclerosis. Both conserved end residues are part of each CDR3. A D gene is named only where the DNA matches it firmly. Only part of the rows carry a size: once, few, many, or a class if the clone is expanded.

D gene: NA
J gene: TRBJ2-1
V gene: TRBV7-7
clone size: NA
CDR3 protein: CASSSKGYNEQFF
CDR3 DNA: TGTGCTAGCAGCTCAAAAGGGTACAATGAGCAGTTCTTC

D gene: TRBD2
J gene: TRBJ2-1
V gene: TRBV11-3
clone size: few
CDR3 protein: CASSPGGTYNEQFF
CDR3 DNA: TGTGCCAGCAGCCCCGGGGGGACCTACAATGAGCAGTTCTTC

D gene: NA
J gene: TRBJ2-5
V gene: TRBV20-1
clone size: few
CDR3 protein: CSARDGTVQETQYF
CDR3 DNA: TGCAGTGCTAGGGACGGGACGGTCCAAGAGACCCAGTACTTC

D gene: NA
J gene: TRBJ1-4
V gene: TRBV28
clone size: NA
CDR3 protein: CASSLLIGSTNEKLFF
CDR3 DNA: TGTGCCAGCAGTTTATTGATTGGGTCAACTAATGAAAAACTGTTTTTT

D gene: NA
J gene: TRBJ1-3
V gene: TRBV7-9
clone size: NA
CDR3 protein: CASSSGTGNTIYF
CDR3 DNA: TGTGCCAGCAGCTCTGGGACTGGAAACACCATATATTTT

D gene: TRBD2
J gene: TRBJ2-3
V gene: TRBV5-1
clone size: few
CDR3 protein: CASSLPKLEAGAGDTQYF
CDR3 DNA: TGCGCCAGCAGCTTGCCCAAATTGGAGGCGGGAGCGGGAGATACGCAGTATTTT

D gene: NA
J gene: TRBJ2-7
V gene: TRBV12-3/TRBV12-4
clone size: NA
CDR3 protein: CASSRTTASYEQYF
CDR3 DNA: TGTGCCAGCAGCCGGACTACCGCCTCCTACGAGCAGTACTTC

D gene: NA
J gene: TRBJ1-1
V gene: TRBV12-5
clone size: once
CDR3 protein: CASVPAGRAEAFF
CDR3 DNA: TGTGCTAGTGTTCCGGCGGGACGGGCTGAAGCTTTCTTT

D gene: NA
J gene: TRBJ1-2
V gene: TRBV4-1
clone size: NA
CDR3 protein: CASNQEPAGTPGYTF
CDR3 DNA: TGCGCCAGCAACCAAGAACCGGCGGGGACTCCGGGCTACACCTTC

D gene: NA
J gene: TRBJ2-1
V gene: TRBV20-1
clone size: NA
CDR3 protein: CSARDRRYYNEQFF
CDR3 DNA: TGCAGTGCTAGAGATCGGCGGTACTACAATGAGCAGTTCTTC

D gene: NA
J gene: TRBJ2-1
V gene: TRBV5-1
clone size: NA
CDR3 protein: CASSLGGGGTGYNEQFF
CDR3 DNA: TGCGCCAGCAGCTTGGGCGGGGGGGGGACAGGCTACAATGAGCAGTTCTTC

D gene: NA
J gene: TRBJ1-4
V gene: TRBV7-9
clone size: NA
CDR3 protein: CASSFLSGKLFF
CDR3 DNA: TGTGCCAGCAGCTTCCTCAGCGGAAAACTGTTTTTT

D gene: TRBD1
J gene: TRBJ2-5
V gene: TRBV5-1
clone size: few
CDR3 protein: CASSTGTGGMETQYF
CDR3 DNA: TGCGCCAGCAGCACCGGGACAGGGGGCATGGAGACCCAGTACTTC

D gene: NA
J gene: TRBJ2-7
V gene: TRBV7-2
clone size: NA
CDR3 protein: CASSPRTDPAYEQYF
CDR3 DNA: TGTGCCAGCAGCCCCCGGACAGATCCCGCATACGAGCAGTACTTC

D gene: NA
J gene: TRBJ2-1
V gene: TRBV11-2
clone size: NA
CDR3 protein: CASSRQGNEQFF
CDR3 DNA: TGTGCCAGCAGCCGTCAAGGAAATGAGCAGTTCTTC

D gene: TRBD1
J gene: TRBJ2-5
V gene: TRBV20-1
clone size: NA
CDR3 protein: CSAIGTGGLETQYF
CDR3 DNA: TGCAGTGCTATCGGGACAGGGGGCCTAGAGACCCAGTACTTC

D gene: TRBD1
J gene: TRBJ2-1
V gene: TRBV5-1
clone size: few
CDR3 protein: CASSPGTGAMGKNEQFF
CDR3 DNA: TGCGCCAGCAGCCCTGGGACAGGGGCGATGGGAAAAAATGAGCAGTTCTTC

D gene: NA
J gene: TRBJ1-6
V gene: TRBV9
clone size: few
CDR3 protein: CASSGDSNSPLHF
CDR3 DNA: TGTGCCAGCAGCGGAGACAGCAATTCACCCCTCCACTTT

D gene: TRBD1
J gene: TRBJ1-1
V gene: TRBV7-9
clone size: NA
CDR3 protein: CASSLAGQGRVRNTEAFF
CDR3 DNA: TGTGCCAGCAGCTTAGCGGGACAGGGGAGGGTTCGGAACACTGAAGCTTTCTTT

D gene: NA
J gene: TRBJ2-7
V gene: TRBV9
clone size: NA
CDR3 protein: CAGSVQASAYEQYF
CDR3 DNA: TGTGCCGGCAGCGTTCAGGCGTCAGCCTACGAGCAGTACTTC

D gene: TRBD1
J gene: TRBJ2-7
V gene: TRBV6-5
clone size: few
CDR3 protein: CASSYSRDRGLRYEQYF
CDR3 DNA: TGTGCCAGCAGTTACAGCCGGGACAGGGGTTTGCGCTACGAGCAGTACTTC

D gene: NA
J gene: TRBJ2-3
V gene: TRBV12-3/TRBV12-4
clone size: NA
CDR3 protein: CASSLGGLGTDTQYF
CDR3 DNA: TGTGCCAGCAGCTTAGGCGGGCTAGGCACAGATACGCAGTATTTT

D gene: NA
J gene: TRBJ2-3
V gene: TRBV7-3
clone size: NA
CDR3 protein: CASSWTGGDTQYF
CDR3 DNA: TGTGCCAGCAGTTGGACCGGAGGCGATACGCAGTATTTT

D gene: TRBD2
J gene: TRBJ2-1
V gene: TRBV20-1
clone size: few
CDR3 protein: CSAILSGRAWGEQFF
CDR3 DNA: TGCAGTGCTATACTTAGCGGGAGGGCCTGGGGTGAGCAGTTCTTC

D gene: NA
J gene: TRBJ1-5
V gene: TRBV12-3/TRBV12-4
clone size: NA
CDR3 protein: CASSLSRSGQPQHF
CDR3 DNA: TGTGCCAGCAGTTTATCCAGGTCCGGGCAGCCCCAGCATTTT

D gene: TRBD1
J gene: TRBJ2-1
V gene: TRBV5-1
clone size: NA
CDR3 protein: CASSFSGTGKYNEQFF
CDR3 DNA: TGCGCCAGCAGCTTTTCGGGGACAGGTAAATACAATGAGCAGTTCTTC

D gene: NA
J gene: TRBJ2-6
V gene: TRBV12-3/TRBV12-4
clone size: NA
CDR3 protein: CASNPKGGGGSGANVLTF
CDR3 DNA: TGTGCCAGCAACCCCAAAGGGGGCGGGGGCTCTGGGGCCAACGTCCTGACTTTC

D gene: TRBD2
J gene: TRBJ2-7
V gene: TRBV5-1
clone size: few
CDR3 protein: CASSLESSGIYEQYF
CDR3 DNA: TGCGCCAGCAGCTTGGAGTCTAGCGGGATCTACGAGCAGTACTTC

D gene: NA
J gene: TRBJ1-4
V gene: TRBV6-5
clone size: NA
CDR3 protein: CASRPGTSFEKLFF
CDR3 DNA: TGTGCCAGCAGACCCGGGACAAGCTTTGAAAAACTGTTTTTT

D gene: TRBD2
J gene: TRBJ2-2
V gene: TRBV12-3/TRBV12-4
clone size: NA
CDR3 protein: CASVSAGLAATGELFF
CDR3 DNA: TGTGCCAGCGTATCGGCCGGACTAGCGGCCACCGGGGAGCTGTTTTTT

D gene: NA
J gene: TRBJ1-2
V gene: TRBV6-2/TRBV6-3
clone size: NA
CDR3 protein: CASSASGESYGYTF
CDR3 DNA: TGTGCCAGCAGTGCCAGCGGGGAGAGCTATGGCTACACCTTC

D gene: NA
J gene: TRBJ2-1
V gene: TRBV21-1
clone size: NA
CDR3 protein: CASSKKIPGSSSYNEQFF
CDR3 DNA: TGTGCCAGCAGCAAAAAGATCCCGGGGTCGAGCTCCTACAATGAGCAGTTCTTC

D gene: NA
J gene: TRBJ1-5
V gene: TRBV10-3
clone size: few
CDR3 protein: CAISPGEDGGQPQHF
CDR3 DNA: TGTGCCATTTCCCCGGGCGAGGACGGGGGGCAGCCCCAGCATTTT

D gene: NA
J gene: TRBJ1-2
V gene: TRBV20-1
clone size: NA
CDR3 protein: CSARAGGGYTF
CDR3 DNA: TGCAGTGCTAGAGCCGGGGGTGGCTACACCTTC

D gene: NA
J gene: TRBJ2-7
V gene: TRBV4-1
clone size: few
CDR3 protein: CASHDVGRSDEQYF
CDR3 DNA: TGCGCCAGTCACGATGTGGGGAGGAGTGACGAGCAGTACTTC

D gene: TRBD2
J gene: TRBJ2-5
V gene: TRBV20-1
clone size: few
CDR3 protein: CSAGDSGMNEQYF
CDR3 DNA: TGCAGTGCTGGAGATAGCGGGATGAATGAGCAGTACTTC

D gene: NA
J gene: TRBJ2-5
V gene: TRBV7-7
clone size: NA
CDR3 protein: CASSLGRMLAAETQYF
CDR3 DNA: TGTGCTAGCAGCTTAGGTAGGATGCTAGCTGCAGAGACCCAGTACTTC

D gene: NA
J gene: TRBJ2-6
V gene: TRBV27
clone size: many
CDR3 protein: CASSFYSGANVLTF
CDR3 DNA: TGTGCCAGCAGTTTCTACTCTGGGGCCAACGTCCTGACTTTC

D gene: NA
J gene: TRBJ2-3
V gene: TRBV5-6
clone size: few
CDR3 protein: CASSYIGDTQYF
CDR3 DNA: TGTGCCAGCAGCTACATAGGGGATACGCAGTATTTT

D gene: NA
J gene: TRBJ2-7
V gene: TRBV7-9
clone size: NA
CDR3 protein: CASSRQDSAYEQYF
CDR3 DNA: TGTGCCAGCAGCCGCCAGGACAGCGCCTACGAGCAGTACTTC

D gene: NA
J gene: TRBJ2-3
V gene: TRBV20-1
clone size: NA
CDR3 protein: CSAKQGGGSTDTQYF
CDR3 DNA: TGCAGTGCTAAGCAAGGCGGGGGCTCCACAGATACGCAGTATTTT

D gene: NA
J gene: TRBJ2-7
V gene: TRBV28
clone size: NA
CDR3 protein: CTVGGPSSYEQYF
CDR3 DNA: TGTACCGTCGGGGGCCCGAGCTCCTACGAGCAGTACTTC

D gene: NA
J gene: TRBJ2-3
V gene: TRBV12-3/TRBV12-4
clone size: NA
CDR3 protein: CASSLQAWRDTQYF
CDR3 DNA: TGTGCCAGCAGTTTACAAGCATGGAGGGATACGCAGTATTTT

D gene: NA
J gene: TRBJ1-1
V gene: TRBV20-1
clone size: once
CDR3 protein: CSAPDPEAFF
CDR3 DNA: TGCAGTGCGCCGGACCCTGAAGCTTTCTTT

D gene: NA
J gene: TRBJ2-3
V gene: TRBV6-5
clone size: few
CDR3 protein: CASSLRVAADTQYF
CDR3 DNA: TGTGCCAGCAGTCTCAGGGTTGCCGCAGATACCCAGTATTTT

D gene: TRBD1
J gene: TRBJ1-2
V gene: TRBV19
clone size: NA
CDR3 protein: CASSIRQGPYGYTF
CDR3 DNA: TGTGCCAGTAGTATAAGACAGGGCCCCTATGGCTACACCTTC

D gene: TRBD2
J gene: TRBJ2-5
V gene: TRBV12-3/TRBV12-4
clone size: NA
CDR3 protein: CASSPRTSGSGETQYF
CDR3 DNA: TGTGCCAGCAGTCCCCGGACTAGCGGGAGCGGAGAGACCCAGTACTTC

D gene: NA
J gene: TRBJ2-3
V gene: TRBV12-3/TRBV12-4
clone size: NA
CDR3 protein: CASWWAVRTDTQYF
CDR3 DNA: TGTGCCAGCTGGTGGGCTGTACGCACAGATACGCAGTATTTT

D gene: NA
J gene: TRBJ2-7
V gene: TRBV20-1
clone size: NA
CDR3 protein: CSASGKASSYEQYF
CDR3 DNA: TGCAGTGCTAGCGGTAAAGCGAGCTCCTACGAGCAGTACTTC

D gene: TRBD2
J gene: TRBJ2-2
V gene: TRBV7-8
clone size: NA
CDR3 protein: CASSLVTSVVWAGELFF
CDR3 DNA: TGTGCCAGCAGCTTAGTTACTAGCGTCGTTTGGGCCGGGGAGCTGTTTTTT

D gene: NA
J gene: TRBJ2-1
V gene: TRBV5-4
clone size: few
CDR3 protein: CASSLAGRTNNEQFF
CDR3 DNA: TGTGCCAGCAGCTTGGCTGGTAGAACTAACAATGAGCAGTTCTTC

D gene: NA
J gene: TRBJ2-3
V gene: TRBV10-3
clone size: few
CDR3 protein: CAIRDQGDTQYF
CDR3 DNA: TGTGCCATCAGGGACCAAGGTGATACGCAGTATTTT

D gene: NA
J gene: TRBJ2-1
V gene: TRBV7-8
clone size: NA
CDR3 protein: CASSFRRAVTYNEQFF
CDR3 DNA: TGTGCCAGCAGCTTTAGGCGGGCGGTTACCTACAATGAGCAGTTCTTC